The entry below describes one TCR beta chain. The specificity of this receptor is unknown. The record has no base qualities; no much larger clone is one base away. These data originate in a study of OX40 agonist ivuxolimab in advanced cancers. Regarding the complete study: Ivuxolimab, which targeted the costimulatory receptor OX40 (CD134), was an agonistic, fully human IgG2 monoclonal antibody. Intravenous ivuxolimab was administered to patients every 2 weeks at six dose levels: 0.01, 0.1, 0.3, 1.5, 3 and 10 mg/kg. Among the 50 to 55 dose-escalation patients, roughly 20 had hepatocellular carcinoma, about 15 melanoma, 9 renal cell carcinoma and 9 head and neck cancer. A male proportion of approximately 83% and a mean age of roughly 58 years, ranging from roughly 23 to 80, were recorded for the dose-escalation cohort. Patients were allowed to have had prior anti-PD-1, anti-PD-L1 or anti-CTLA-4 therapy, and approximately 37% of the dose-escalation patients had been treated with checkpoint inhibitors. Partial responses were achieved by three dose-escalation patients, of whom one had hepatocellular carcinoma and two had cutaneous melanoma. The point of sequencing TCRbeta in the periphery was to test whether ivuxolimab changed TCR sequence diversity and drove clonal T-cell expansion. The monotherapy dose-escalation portion (N of about 57 patients) of the phase I ivuxolimab trial is reported in the paper. Beyond this particular receptor, the publication reports: Clonal expansion of both CD4+ and CD8+ blood T cells was observed from baseline to week 6 at doses 0.1 to 3.0 mg/kg. Antigen specificity was not determined for the clonally expanded peripheral T cells. Partial responders in the 0.1-3.0 mg/kg groups had among the lowest normalized peripheral clonal expansion, especially among CD8+ T cells. After ivuxolimab, expanded clones were on average more numerous among CD8+ T cells than among CD4+ T cells. Low levels of normalized T-cell clonal expansion were also seen in some patients who did not respond.

Measured from the cysteine to the phenylalanine, the CDR3 is 15 residues long. Just CDR3 DNA is preserved here, 45 bases in frame from base 1. V sheds 5 bases and J sheds 1 base, leaving 11 bases between their ends. The germline V gene supplies CDR1 SGHTA and CDR2 FQGNSA. Patients with autoimmune disease history or receiving systemic immunosuppression were excluded from the trial. Peripheral blood for TCR sequencing was drawn from every dose cohort at baseline, at cycle 4 day 1 and at cycle 7 day 1. The samples were drawn from a first-in-human, open-label, multicenter phase I dose-escalation trial of ivuxolimab. Adults with locally advanced or metastatic melanoma, renal cell, hepatocellular, or head and neck squamous cell carcinoma were enrolled in the trial. CD4+ and CD8+ T cells were sorted separately from peripheral blood before TCR sequencing. Genomic DNA was isolated from the sorted cells so that the TCRbeta CDR3 region could be sequenced. The immunoSEQ Assay was used to sequence the TCRbeta CDR3 regions. TCRdb obtained this table from immuneACCESS and retained in-frame rearrangements with V and J assigned. These tables miss some clones; where compared with another copy, unresolved V genes account for less than half of the shortfall, and the remainder is unexplained. The sample table lists tens of thousands of clones, around nine tenths of them with a count of one. The ten largest clones take up approximately 0.45% of the sample.

The source is an adult with an advanced solid tumor such as melanoma, head and neck, liver or kidney cancer. The chain was built from TRBV7-2 and TRBJ2-2; D gene: possibly TRBD2, on 6 matching bases. The source material was CD4+ or CD8+ T cells sorted from blood, sampled in a trial of the OX40 agonist ivuxolimab. The CDR3 reads as follows: CASSPERVNTGELFF. The DNA sequence is as follows: TGTGCCAGCAGCCCTGAGCGGGTGAACACCGGGGAGCTGTTTTTT.